The 32 T cell receptor beta chains listed next were all sequenced from one sample in a study of lymphopenia after photon versus proton radiotherapy. Only in-frame clones appear in the TCRdb table, and some are missing; sequencing was by immunoSEQ multiplex PCR. The sample records 55,000 to 75,000 clones, roughly 91% being singletons. This sample comprised peripheral blood, obtained from a patient treated with photon-based radiotherapy. The receptors originated from a woman between 70 and 85 years old with pancreatic cancer.

The chain uses TRBV14 and TRBJ1-4; a weak D match, TRBD1 (5 bases). This CDR3 region has 17 residues. V lost 4 bases to trimming and J lost 0 bases, with 15 bases between them. Germline V lookup: CDR1 SGHDN, CDR2 FVKESK. CDR3 protein: CASSRRVSVATNEKLFF. In nucleotides, the CDR3 is TGTGCCAGCAGCCGCAGGGTCTCGGTTGCAACTAATGAAAAACTGTTTTTT.

The V and J genes are TRBV5-6 and TRBJ2-5; 7 positions match TRBD2. V gave up 4 bases and J gave up 1 base; unmatched junction bases: 19. The germline CDR1 and CDR2 sequences are SGHDT and YYEEEE. The length of the CDR3 is 19 residues. The CDR3 sequence: CASSIRGPRRGSVQETQYF. CDR3 bases: TGTGCCAGCAGCATCAGAGGACCGAGGCGGGGGAGCGTCCAAGAGACCCAGTACTTC.

The V gene is TRBV28, the J gene TRBJ2-7; D not resolved. Germline-derived CDR1 and CDR2 are MDHEN and SYDVKM. This CDR3 comprises 13 residues. Trimming pared 7 bases from V and 5 bases from J, leaving 15 bases between. The CDR3 sequence is CASTSAASHEQYF. DNA of the CDR3: TGTGCCAGCACGTCAGCCGCCAGCCACGAGCAGTACTTC. The complete variable domain, with remaining parts taken from reference TRBV28 and TRBJ2-7, reads DVKVTQSSRYLVKRTGEKVFLECVQDMDHENMFWYRQDPGLGLRLIYFSYDVKMKEKGDIPEGYSVSREKKERFSLILESASTNQTSMYLCASTSAASHEQYFGPGTRLTVT.

The chain joins TRBV29-1 to TRBJ1-3; perhaps TRBD1 as D (5 bases). This CDR3 has 13 amino acids. Between the trimmed V and J ends, which lost 5 bases and 4 bases, there was a span of 12 bases. Germline values: CDR1 SQVTM, CDR2 ANQGSEA. The CDR3 coding sequence is TGCAGCGTTACCGGGACGCCCGGAAACACCATATATTTT. It specifies CSVTGTPGNTIYF.

The chain recombines TRBV7-9 with TRBJ1-2; D remains unclear. The CDR3 has 15 residues. Germline V CDR1 and CDR2: SEHNR, FQNEAQ (reference sequence). Trimming removed 4 bases at V and 4 bases at J, with 16 bases between. Here the CDR3 reads CASSSSAYGFYGYTF. As DNA, the CDR3 is TGTGCCAGCAGCTCCAGTGCCTACGGGTTCTATGGCTACACCTTC.

J is TRBJ1-1 and V is TRBV28; D gene unclear. Germline CDR1 and CDR2: MDHEN and SYDVKM. The CDR3 spans 12 residues. Trimming took off 10 bases at V and 12 bases at J, with 21 bases between the two ends. The CDR3 DNA sequence: TGTGCCATCACAAAAGTCGGGTCAGCCCCTTTCTTT. It yields the protein CAITKVGSAPFF.

The chain uses TRBV2 and TRBJ1-1; D not certain. The CDR3 runs 12 residues. The germline V gene has CDR1 SNHLY and CDR2 FYNNEI. Trimming removed 4 bases at V and 11 bases at J, with 14 bases between. The CDR3 spells CASSVRLAPAFF. For the CDR3, the DNA is TGTGCCAGCAGTGTGAGGCTGGCCCCCGCTTTCTTT.

The V call is TRBV18, the J call TRBJ1-5; possibly TRBD1 for D (6 bases). Trimming cost V 9 bases and J 11 bases, with 29 bases left between them. The CDR3 length is 16 residues. In germline, CDR1 is KGHSH, CDR2 LQKENI. The CDR3 loop reads CASRSGLGQSSESQHF. The CDR3 DNA sequence: TGTGCCAGTAGGTCCGGATTGGGACAATCGTCGGAGTCCCAGCATTTT.

This chain joins TRBV15 and TRBJ1-3; 8 nucleotides align to TRBD1. Germline V gene sequence: CDR1 LNHNV, CDR2 YYDKDF (reference sequence). Trimming removed 3 bases from V and 2 bases from J; junction bases left unmatched: 6. This CDR3 region has 16 residues. CDR3: CATSRGDRIAGNTIYF. The CDR3 DNA follows: TGTGCCACCAGCAGGGGGGACAGGATCGCTGGAAACACCATATATTTT.

V and J are TRBV4-2 and TRBJ2-7, with 11 bases matching TRBD1. Trimming at V came to 3 bases and at J to 3 bases, leaving 1 base not matched to a gene. The CDR3 is 14 residues long. Germline V gene sequence: CDR1 LGHNA, CDR2 YNFKEQ. The CDR3 protein is CASSQGQGVYEQYF. CDR3 nucleotides: TGTGCCAGCAGCCAGGGACAGGGGGTCTACGAGCAGTACTTC.

This clone was observed once. CDR3 coding DNA: TGTGCCACCCGAGCCTACAGAATGTATAATACTGGGGCCAACGTCCTGACTTTC. It is translated as CATRAYRMYNTGANVLTF. The chain links TRBV5-8 to TRBJ2-6, with D uncertain. CDR1 is SGHTS and CDR2 is YDEGEE in the germline V gene. The CDR3 runs to 18 residues. V dropped 9 bases and J dropped 2 bases, with 24 bases sitting between them.

J is TRBJ1-2 and V is TRBV11-3; D remains unclear. The CDR3 is made up of 12 amino acids. With 6 bases removed from V and 8 bases from J, the gap between germline ends came to 13 bases. Germline assignment: CDR1 SGHNT and CDR2 YENEEA. CDR3 loop: CASRTLAGGYTF. The CDR3 nucleotides are TGTGCCAGCAGGACACTTGCTGGGGGCTACACCTTC.

The rearrangement links TRBV2 to TRBJ2-7; maybe TRBD1 (6 bases). From germline, CDR1 is SNHLY and CDR2 FYNNEI. The V and J ends lost 6 bases and 3 bases respectively, with 12 bases between them. This CDR3 spans 13 amino acids. The CDR3 DNA follows: TGTGCCAGCAGACGACAGGACAACTACGAGCAGTACTTC. Amino acid sequence: CASRRQDNYEQYF.

The chain couples TRBV28 to TRBJ2-1, with a tentative D call TRBD1 (7 bases). The CDR3 is 12 residues long. Trimming removed 11 bases from V and 2 bases from J, with 10 bases in between. CDR1 is MDHEN and CDR2 is SYDVKM in the germline V gene. CDR3: CAVRGAYNEQFF. The CDR3 DNA sequence: TGTGCCGTCAGGGGGGCCTACAATGAGCAGTTCTTC.

The chain has TRBV19 and TRBJ1-5; 7 bases line up with TRBD1. This CDR3 has 18 residues. Germline V gives CDR1 LNHDA, CDR2 SQIVND (reference sequence). Trimming took 3 bases from V and 4 from J; bases not matched to a gene: 15. CDR3 loop: CASSMGWFGGGVNQPQHF. The CDR3 DNA follows: TGTGCCAGTAGTATGGGCTGGTTCGGAGGGGGCGTAAATCAGCCCCAGCATTTT.

This clone was observed a single time. CDR3 nucleotides: TGTGCCAGCAGCCCACCTCGACTAGCGGGGGCCTCCTACGAGCAGTACTTC. Translated, it gives CASSPPRLAGASYEQYF. The V gene is TRBV7-8, the J gene TRBJ2-7; 12 bases align to TRBD2. The trim removed 5 bases at V and 0 bases at J, leaving 8 bases unmatched. Per germline, CDR1 SGHVS and CDR2 FQNEAQ. The length of the CDR3 is 17 residues.

The V and J genes are TRBV29-1 and TRBJ1-1, with D unclear. Germline assignment: CDR1 SQVTM and CDR2 ANQGSEA. The CDR3 extends over 15 amino acids. V was pared by 2 bases and J by 3 bases, with 16 bases between. CDR3: CSVERVGRPDTEAFF. For the CDR3, the DNA is TGCAGCGTTGAAAGGGTAGGCAGGCCGGACACTGAAGCTTTCTTT.

This sequence joins TRBV19 and TRBJ2-3; D may be TRBD1 (5 bases). V dropped 3 bases and J dropped 4 bases, with 17 bases sitting between them. CDR3 length: 16 residues. Germline CDR1 reads LNHDA; CDR2 reads SQIVND (reference sequence). CDR3 amino acids: CASSIWQGGDADTQYF. DNA of the CDR3: TGTGCCAGTAGTATCTGGCAGGGTGGAGATGCAGATACGCAGTATTTT. Using reference TRBV19 and TRBJ2-3 for the parts outside the CDR3, the full variable domain is DGGITQSPKYLFRKEGQNVTLSCEQNLNHDAMYWYRQDPGQGLRLIYYSQIVNDFQKGDIAEGYSVSREKKESFPLTVTSAQKNPTAFYLCASSIWQGGDADTQYFGPGTRLTVL.

CDR3 coding DNA: TGCAGCGCTAAAAAGAATGAAAAACTGTTTTTT. It is translated as CSAKKNEKLFF. V gene TRBV29-1 combines with J gene TRBJ1-4; D is undetermined. Germline CDR1 reads SQVTM; CDR2 reads ANQGSEA. The CDR3 spans 11 residues. Trimming stripped 7 bases from V and 5 bases from J, with 8 bases between.

V and J are TRBV2 and TRBJ2-3; D call uncertain. Germline-derived CDR1 and CDR2 are SNHLY and FYNNEI. Trimming took 2 bases from V and 4 from J, leaving 4 bases between them. The CDR3 is made up of 12 amino acids. CDR3: CASSESPDTQYF. CDR3 in DNA: TGTGCCAGCAGTGAATCCCCAGATACGCAGTATTTT.

The chain uses TRBV29-1 and TRBJ1-1; D uncertain. The length of the CDR3 is 13 residues. CDR1 is SQVTM and CDR2 is ANQGSEA in the germline V gene. Trimming took off 6 bases at V and 1 base at J, with 12 bases between the two ends. CDR3 in DNA: TGCAGCGTCGTAAGAACAGCGAACACTGAAGCTTTCTTT. It is translated as CSVVRTANTEAFF.

The gene calls are TRBV2 and TRBJ2-2; the D gene is possibly TRBD2 (5 bases). The CDR3 is 16 amino acids. Germline-derived CDR1 and CDR2 are SNHLY and FYNNEI. The V and J ends lost 1 base and 6 bases respectively, with 15 bases between them. CDR3 nucleotides: TGTGCCAGCAGTGAAGTACACGGGGTTCGGGCCGGGGAGCTGTTTTTT. It yields the protein CASSEVHGVRAGELFF.

The rearrangement uses TRBV7-2 and TRBJ2-1; 7 nucleotides align to TRBD2. Trimming cost V 3 bases and J 9 bases; bases outside gene matches: 11. CDR1 and CDR2 (germline): SGHTA, FQGNSA. This CDR3 spans 15 amino acids. CDR3 sequence reads: CASSFAGALGSEQFF. CDR3 in DNA: TGTGCCAGCAGCTTCGCGGGAGCACTCGGAAGTGAGCAGTTCTTC.

This clone was recorded a few times. The CDR3 coding sequence is TGTGCCAGTAGTATGTCCAGCGCTCCCCTTAATCAGCCCCAGCATTTT. Translation gives CASSMSSAPLNQPQHF. This sequence joins TRBV19 and TRBJ1-5; no clear D gene. The CDR3 runs to 16 residues. The germline V and J ends were trimmed by 3 bases and 4 bases, with 16 bases remaining between them. Germline V gene lookup returns CDR1 LNHDA and CDR2 SQIVND (reference sequence).

The chain recombines TRBV6-6 with TRBJ2-1; 11 bases are a match to TRBD1. Trimming removed 6 bases from V and 4 bases from J; junction bases left unmatched: 5. The CDR3 is 15 amino acids. Germline loops: CDR1 MNHNY, CDR2 SVGAGI (reference sequence). The CDR3 coding sequence is TGTGCCAGCAGGACCGGGACAGGGGGGTACAATGAGCAGTTCTTC. Translated, it gives CASRTGTGGYNEQFF.

This chain joins TRBV5-1 and TRBJ2-7, with unresolved D. The CDR3 is 11 amino acids. Trimming pared 2 bases from V and 7 bases from J, leaving 7 bases between. The germline gives CDR1 SGHRS, CDR2 YFSETQ. The CDR3 is CASSFLGEQYF. The CDR3 DNA is TGCGCCAGCAGCTTTCTTGGGGAGCAGTACTTC.

The gene calls are TRBV19 and TRBJ2-2; D not certain. CDR3 length: 12 amino acids. Trimming took off 8 bases at V and 8 bases at J, with 12 bases between the two ends. CDR1 and CDR2 from the germline V gene are LNHDA and SQIVND (reference sequence). In DNA form, the CDR3 reads TGTGCCAGTCGACACACCTCGGGGGAGCTGTTTTTT. Translated: CASRHTSGELFF.

CDR3: CASSFLTGVGNTIYF. The CDR3 DNA reads as TGCGCCAGCAGCTTTTTGACAGGGGTTGGAAACACCATATATTTT. The chain recombines TRBV5-1 with TRBJ1-3; 8 bases fit TRBD1. Germline assignment: CDR1 SGHRS and CDR2 YFSETQ. V gave up 2 bases and J gave up 3 bases; unmatched junction bases: 4. This CDR3 comprises 15 residues.

This clone is a singleton in its sample. This rearrangement joins TRBV28 to TRBJ2-5, with TRBD2 identical over 7 bases. CDR1 is MDHEN and CDR2 is SYDVKM in the germline V gene. The V and J ends lost 4 bases and 4 bases, in that order; junction bases with no gene match: 12. This CDR3 has 16 residues. CDR3 sequence (DNA): TGTGCCAGCAGTTCCCGAGGGGCGGGAGTTCGAGAGACCCAGTACTTC. This codes for CASSSRGAGVRETQYF.

The V call is TRBV10-1, the J call TRBJ2-5; TRBD2 aligns across 9 bases. The germline V gene has CDR1 WNHNN and CDR2 SYGVQD (reference sequence). J was trimmed by 4 bases and V by 4 bases; bases with no gene match: 7. This CDR3 contains 15 residues. Here the CDR3 reads CASSVGAGGRETQYF. The CDR3 nucleotides are TGCGCCAGCAGTGTTGGGGCGGGAGGGCGAGAGACCCAGTACTTC.

This clone is a singleton in its sample. This chain uses TRBV4-3 with TRBJ2-7, with D perhaps matching TRBD1 or TRBD2 (6 bases each). Trimming shortened V by 0 bases and J by 2 bases, and 17 bases separated the two germline ends. The CDR3 is 17 residues long. Germline V gives CDR1 LGHNA, CDR2 YSLEER. The CDR3 loop is CASSQDRTAGTAYEQYF. DNA for the CDR3: TGCGCCAGCAGCCAAGATCGGACAGCGGGTACCGCCTACGAGCAGTACTTC.

The V call is TRBV13, the J call TRBJ2-1, with D perhaps given as TRBD1 or TRBD2 (5 bases each). This CDR3 region has 16 residues. The V and J ends lost 6 bases and 9 bases respectively, with 24 bases between them. Germline-derived CDR1 and CDR2 are PRHDT and FYEKMQ (reference sequence). The CDR3 DNA sequence: TGTGCCAGCAGGACGACGAGGGGAGCCTCCCAAGGTGAGCAGTTCTTC. Its protein is CASRTTRGASQGEQFF. The full variable domain, in which reference TRBV13 and TRBJ2-1 provide the parts outside the CDR3, is AAGVIQSPRHLIKEKRETATLKCYPIPRHDTVYWYQQGPGQDPQFLISFYEKMQSDKGSIPDRFSAQQFSDYHSELNMSSLELGDSALYFCASRTTRGASQGEQFFGPGTRLTVL.